These 24 T cell receptor beta chains were all obtained from the same sample, sequenced in a study of tumor-infiltrating lymphocytes in primary liver carcinoma. Constant-region priming of around 500 ng total RNA yielded TCR beta cDNA. Each TCR beta library was derived from three nested multiplex PCR rounds that employed slightly modified ARM-PCR. TRBV1-TRBV30 forward primers paired with a C-beta reverse primer drove the first two PCR rounds, about 9 cycles each. TCRdb re-derived calls from the multiplex PCR reads in MiXCR, one entry per CDR3 protein. The profile shows about 100,000 distinct CDR3 sequences, around 68% of them singletons. Each 20-30 mg portion of unsorted bulk tissue served as the source for co-extraction of RNA and DNA. The sequencing input was tumor-adjacent normal liver tissue. The receptors were sampled from a man aged 35-49 years with primary liver carcinoma and hepatitis B virus infection.

In this sample, this clonotype turned up once. The chain combines TRBV29-1 with TRBJ2-7, with 12 bases fitting TRBD2. This CDR3 region has 15 residues. V shed 5 bases, J shed 3 bases, and the junction held 8 bases outside the gene matches. The germline CDR1 and CDR2 sequences are SQVTM and ANQGSEA. The CDR3 spells CSVRLAGDSRYEQYF. Here the CDR3 DNA reads TGCAGCGTTCGACTAGCGGGAGACTCTCGCTACGAGCAGTACTTC.

This clonotype has a count of ten or more. The genes are TRBV6-5 and TRBJ2-5, with unresolved D. This CDR3 is built from 15 residues. CDR1 and CDR2 from the germline V gene are MNHEY and SVGAGI. Trimming took 0 bases from V and 5 from J, leaving 13 bases between them. The CDR3 reads CASSYSTVSGETQYF. The CDR3 DNA reads as TGTGCCAGCAGTTACTCGACGGTATCTGGGGAGACCCAGTACTTC.

A word on this clonotype: Because the CDR3 is missing its conserved closing phenylalanine or tryptophan, this is likely a read error. V and J are TRBV29-1 and TRBJ2-3; 8 bases fit TRBD1. CDR1 is SQVTM and CDR2 is ANQGSEA in the germline V gene. CDR3 length: 13 amino acids. The CDR3 spells CNVGRGQRDTQYI. CDR3 in DNA: TGCAACGTTGGCAGGGGGCAGAGAGATACGCAGTATATT.

Regarding this clonotype: A much larger clonotype is one base distant, so this may be a read error. The conserved closing phenylalanine or tryptophan is absent in this CDR3, likely reflecting a read error. The V and J genes are TRBV6-5 and TRBJ1-5; TRBD1 matches at 8 bases. CDR1 MNHEY and CDR2 SVGAGI come from the germline V gene. The CDR3 consists of 13 residues. The trim removed 6 bases at V and 7 bases at J, leaving 5 bases unmatched. CDR3 nucleotide sequence: TGTGCCAGCAGGACAGGGGCCGGACAGCCCCAGCATTTA. Translated, it gives CASRTGAGQPQHL.

Of note for this clonotype: A junction end diverges from the germline sequence, so it may reflect a read error. This rearrangement joins TRBV29-1 to TRBJ1-5; D might be TRBD1 (5 bases). This CDR3 contains 15 residues. The V gene's germline CDR1 is SQVTM and CDR2 ANQGSEA. CDR3 in amino acids: CSVATGGGNNQPQYF. CDR3 DNA sequence: TGCAGCGTCGCGACCGGGGGTGGTAACAATCAGCCCCAATATTTT.

The chain couples TRBV6-5 to TRBJ2-6; maybe TRBD2 (5 bases). CDR3 size: 18 residues. Germline CDR1 MNHEY, CDR2 SVGAGI. This CDR3 is CATSLWTGMKAGANVLTF. The CDR3 nucleotides are TGTGCTACCAGTCTTTGGACGGGGATGAAAGCTGGGGCCAACGTCCTGACTTTC.

On this clonotype itself: Since a much larger clone is just one base distant, this may be a read error. The chain carries TRBV6-6 and TRBJ2-7; the D gene is possibly TRBD2 (6 bases). Trimming took 2 bases from V and 0 from J, leaving 11 bases between them. CDR3 length: 15 residues. CDR1 and CDR2 (germline): MNHNY, SVGAGI (reference sequence). This CDR3 is CASSYVADRSYEQYF. CDR3 DNA: TGTGCCAGCAGTTACGTAGCGGACCGCTCCTACGAGCAGTACTTC.

About this clonotype: A much larger clone sits a single nucleotide away, making a read error possible. The chain recombines TRBV10-3 with TRBJ2-2; D ambiguous. The CDR3 length is 14 residues. Germline V gene lookup returns CDR1 ENHRY and CDR2 SYGVKD. The CDR3: CAIGERVNTGELFF. The CDR3 nucleotides read TGTGCCATCGGTGAACGGGTGAACACCGGGGAGCTGTTTTTT.

CDR3 sequence: CASSSQTGGGPQYF. The CDR3 DNA is TGTGCCAGCAGCTCACAAACAGGGGGGGGGCCCCAGTACTTC. The V gene is TRBV11-2, the J gene TRBJ2-5, with a tentative D call TRBD1 (8 bases). Germline lookup yields CDR1 SGHAT and CDR2 FQNNGV. V was pared by 4 bases and J by 9 bases, with 18 bases between. The CDR3 contains 14 residues.

This clonotype was recorded at least ten times. This chain links TRBV29-1 with TRBJ2-4; D is unclear. This CDR3 is built from 13 residues. V was trimmed by 1 base and J by 3 bases, leaving 7 bases between them. Germline lookup yields CDR1 SQVTM and CDR2 ANQGSEA. CDR3 in DNA: TGCAGCGTTGAAGGGCTAGGCAAAAACATTCAGTACTTC. As protein: CSVEGLGKNIQYF.

This clonotype was found many times. The chain links TRBV6-1 to TRBJ1-5; D remains ambiguous. The germline gives CDR1 MNHNS, CDR2 SASEGT. V lost 2 bases and J lost 1, with 3 bases in between. The CDR3 sequence is 13 residues long. The CDR3 reads CASSEMSNQPQHF. The CDR3 DNA reads TGTGCCAGCAGTGAAATGAGCAATCAGCCCCAGCATTTT.

This rearrangement joins TRBV11-2 to TRBJ1-1; TRBD1 might be the D (6 bases). The V end lost 4 bases, the J end lost 4 bases, and 13 bases lay between the germline ends. This CDR3 spans 14 amino acids. Germline CDR1 reads SGHAT; CDR2 reads FQNNGV. The CDR3 here is CASSSQGGATEAFF. As DNA, the CDR3 is TGTGCCAGCAGCTCCCAAGGGGGGGCCACTGAAGCTTTCTTT.

The V gene is TRBV11-2, the J gene TRBJ1-5, with D perhaps TRBD1 (5 bases). The V gene's germline CDR1 is SGHAT and CDR2 FQNNGV. The CDR3 sequence is 14 residues long. The germline V and J ends were trimmed by 5 bases and 2 bases, with 10 bases remaining between them. The CDR3 sequence: CASSIWGGNQPQHF. Written as DNA, the CDR3 is TGTGCCAGCAGCATATGGGGGGGCAATCAGCCCCAGCATTTT.

The chain is built from TRBV6-5 and TRBJ2-7; D unclear. V lost 0 bases, J lost 2 bases, and 14 bases lay in between. The germline gives CDR1 MNHEY, CDR2 SVGAGI. The CDR3 spans 16 residues. CDR3 DNA: TGTGCCAGCAGTTACTCGATGGCTAGGACGACCTACGAGCAGTACTTC. Amino acid sequence: CASSYSMARTTYEQYF.

Of note for this clonotype: A much larger clone differs by one base, so this may be a read error. The chain recombines TRBV5-1 with TRBJ2-7; 10 bases align to TRBD2. CDR3 length: 16 residues. CDR1 and CDR2 from the germline V gene are SGHRS and YFSETQ. The V segment lost 4 bases and the J segment 6 bases; nucleotides outside the gene matches: 13. DNA of the CDR3: TGCGCCAGCAGCCCTAGGACTAGCGGTCAACGTTGCGAGCAGTACTTC. Residues: CASSPRTSGQRCEQYF.

Note on this clonotype: One base away lies a much larger clone, so this may be a sequencing read error. The chain has TRBV12-3 or TRBV12-4 and TRBJ2-3; 8 positions match TRBD2. This CDR3 is 16 amino acids long. Here the CDR3 reads CASSQREMAFTDTLYF. CDR3 DNA sequence: TGTGCCAGCAGTCAGCGGGAGATGGCCTTCACAGATACGCTGTATTTT.

Turning to this clonotype: This may be a read error, as it is one base from a much larger clone. In DNA form, the CDR3 reads TGTGCCAGCAACTTACTTGGACAGACGAACACTGAAGCTTTCTTT. Its protein product is CASNLLGQTNTEAFF. The chain joins TRBV7-9 to TRBJ1-1; TRBD1 is a possible D gene (6 bases). The V gene's germline CDR1 is SEHNR and CDR2 FQNEAQ (reference sequence). CDR3 size: 15 residues.

In regard to this clonotype: Given the absence of the conserved phenylalanine or tryptophan at the CDR3 end, a read error is likely. The chain uses TRBV11-3 and TRBJ1-1; no firm D call. The V gene's germline CDR1 is SGHNT and CDR2 YENEEA. The CDR3 consists of 13 residues. The CDR3, as DNA: TGTGCCAGCGGCTTAGTAGCGAACACTGAAGCTTTCATT. The encoded protein is CASGLVANTEAFI.

This clonotype was seen only a few times. This may arise from a read error, as a much more abundant clone is one base away. The CDR3 carries no conserved terminal phenylalanine or tryptophan, so it likely arises from a read error. The chain joins TRBV12-3 or TRBV12-4 to TRBJ2-2; D possibly corresponds to TRBD2 (5 bases). V was pared by 0 bases and J by 7 bases, with 12 bases between. The CDR3 sequence is 15 residues long. The CDR3 is CASSLAGETGGELFY. For the CDR3, the DNA is TGTGCCAGCAGTTTAGCGGGAGAAACGGGCGGGGAGCTGTTTTAT.

Points on this clonotype: Since the CDR3 does not end with the conserved phenylalanine or tryptophan, this likely comes from a read error. The chain links TRBV6-1 to TRBJ2-2; weak D call: TRBD2 (6 bases). Per the germline V gene, CDR1 is MNHNS and CDR2 is SASEGT. The V end lost 3 bases, the J end lost 4 bases, and 12 bases lay between the germline ends. The CDR3 runs to 15 residues. The CDR3 here is CASSEELAVTGELFI. In nucleotides, the CDR3 is TGTGCCAGCAGTGAGGAACTAGCAGTCACCGGGGAGCTGTTTATT.

About this clonotype itself: One end of the junction does not line up with germline, which may come from a read error. The gene calls are TRBV6-1 and TRBJ2-7; TRBD1 might be the D (5 bases). Germline CDR1 and CDR2: MNHNS and SASEGT. This CDR3 comprises 18 residues. The CDR3, as DNA: TGTGTCAGCAGTGCTACAGGCGGCTGGCGCCTGACCTCCTACCAGCAGTACTTC. As protein: CVSSATGGWRLTSYQQYF.

This clonotype was found many times. This sequence joins TRBV29-1 and TRBJ2-5, with D tentatively TRBD2 (6 bases). CDR3 length: 12 amino acids. Germline loops: CDR1 SQVTM, CDR2 ANQGSEA. The V end was cut by 5 bases, the J end by 5 bases, with 12 bases between. CDR3 in amino acids: CSVPGEWETQYF. As DNA, the CDR3 is TGCAGCGTTCCGGGGGAATGGGAGACCCAGTACTTC.

In its sample, this clonotype was seen many times. The genes are TRBV20-1 and TRBJ2-2; 7 bases match TRBD2. Looked up from germline, CDR1 is DFQATT and CDR2 is SNEGSKA (reference sequence). The CDR3 has 18 amino acids. The J segment lost 2 bases and the V segment lost 0 bases, leaving 12 bases of the junction unmatched. In nucleotides, the CDR3 is TGCAGTGCTAGAGATGAGGCTAGCGGAGCTTTTAACACCGGGGAGCTGTTTTTT. It yields the protein CSARDEASGAFNTGELFF.

This clonotype was counted between two and nine times. A much bigger clone sits one base away, suggesting this may be a read error. The DNA of the CDR3 is TGTACCAGCAGCGACCAAGAGACCCAGTACTTC. Amino acid sequence: CTSSDQETQYF. The chain has TRBV7-8 and TRBJ2-5; the D is unclear. CDR1 is SGHVS, CDR2 FQNEAQ, per germline. The CDR3 contains 11 residues.